These 9 T cell receptor beta chains share one sample of origin, sequenced in a study of tissue T cells after allogeneic stem cell transplantation. The time point: mouse harvest day 7 after allogeneic transplant. Each mouse received 10^7 T-cell-depleted marrow cells plus 10^6 splenic CD5+ T cells by tail vein. The assay was immunoSEQ multiplex PCR, and TCRdb's table has in-frame clones only and misses some. Of 8,900 or so clones in the sample, roughly 45% were seen once. Source material: skin. The receptors were gathered from a female BALB/c mouse given C57BL/6 T cells with graft-versus-host disease after an allogeneic hematopoietic cell transplant.

This clone was seen a single time. Gene names follow the mouse nomenclature. Read data end 1 residue before the CDR3 end; the end is taken from the germline J gene. V usage is TRBV12-1 and J usage is TRBJ2-4, with TRBD1 matching over 10 bases. Looked up from germline, CDR1 is SGHSN and CDR2 is HYEKVE. The CDR3 consists of 14 residues. Losses at the gene ends were 0 bases for V and 12 bases for J; bases not matched to a gene: 8. The sequenced part of the CDR3 DNA is TGTGCCAGCTCTCTCGAATTTGGGACAGGGGTTTTGTAC. Translation gives CASSLEFGTGVLY. The whole CDR3 protein reads CASSLEFGTGVLYF.

As to this clone: Mouse gene names and germline throughout. The read terminates 1 residue ahead of where the CDR3 ends, so the germline J gene completes it. V is TRBV2 and J is TRBJ2-2; 10 bases agree with TRBD1. The CDR3 spans 16 residues. J lost 4 bases, V lost 3 bases, and 5 bases had no gene match. Germline CDR1 and CDR2: LGHNA and YSYQKL. CDR3 residues: CASSHDRGRATGQLYF. CDR3 DNA (partial): TGTGCCAGCAGCCACGACAGGGGGCGCGCCACCGGGCAGCTCTAC.

Judged by abundance, this clone is large. Gene names are the mouse ones. The sequenced fragment ends 1 residue before the CDR3 boundary, so the rest is inferred from the germline J gene. V is TRBV13-2 and J is TRBJ1-5; 7 bases line up with TRBD1. The germline gives CDR1 NNHNN, CDR2 SYGAGS (reference sequence). V gave up 5 bases and J gave up 3 bases; unmatched junction bases: 8. The CDR3 spans 15 residues. The CDR3 loop is CASGRGGRGNQAPLF. CDR3 DNA, as far as it was read: TGTGCCAGCGGGCGAGGGGGCAGGGGCAACCAGGCTCCGCTT.

A remark on this clone: The gene names given are mouse names. With the read ending 1 residue before the CDR3 end, the germline J gene is used to fill in that end. The genes are TRBV26 and TRBJ1-1; no definite D call. The CDR3 contains 13 residues. V lost 2 bases to trimming and J lost 0 bases, with 4 bases between them. Germline CDR1 is KGHPV and CDR2 is FQNQEV (reference sequence). The CDR3 bases that were read are TGTGCCAGCAGTCTGGGGACAAACACAGAAGTCTTC. It is translated as CASSLGTNTEVF. The CDR3 as a whole reads CASSLGTNTEVFF.

The sample holds a few counts of this clone. The listed genes are named as in mouse. The read ends 1 residue early relative to the CDR3; the germline J gene fills the gap. The J gene is TRBJ2-2, the V gene TRBV26; 9 positions match TRBD2. The V segment lost 3 bases and the J segment 0 bases; nucleotides outside the gene matches: 2. In germline, CDR1 is KGHPV, CDR2 FQNQEV (reference sequence). The length of the CDR3 is 16 residues. The CDR3 is CASSLWTGANTGQLYF. The CDR3 bases that were read are TGTGCCAGCAGTCTCTGGACTGGGGCAAACACCGGGCAGCTCTAC.

Details on this clone: Gene names refer to mouse genes. The read stops 1 residue short of the end of the CDR3; the missing end is completed from the germline J gene. The chain has TRBV20 and TRBJ2-7; D not resolved. Germline V CDR1 and CDR2: GFQATS, STVNSAI. The germline V and J ends were trimmed by 0 bases and 4 bases, with 4 bases remaining between them. The CDR3 length is 11 residues. The CDR3 bases that were read are TGTGGTGCTAGGGAGGGATATGAACAGTAC. Its translation is CGAREGYEQY. In full, the CDR3 reads CGAREGYEQYF.

About this clone itself: Mouse gene names apply. The CDR3 end is not reached by the read, which stops 1 residue before it; the germline J gene fills it in. V is TRBV12-1 and J is TRBJ2-3; 8 nucleotides agree with TRBD2. The CDR3 has 15 amino acids. V shed 4 bases, J shed 0 bases, and the junction held 5 bases outside the gene matches. Germline CDR1 and CDR2: SGHSN and HYEKVE. CDR3 bases read: TGTGCCAGCTCAAACTGGGGGTCTAGTGCAGAAACGCTGTAT. Translated: CASSNWGSSAETLY. The entire CDR3 is CASSNWGSSAETLYF.

This clone has more than one count but fewer than ten. The genes are named according to mouse. The read ends 1 residue before the CDR3 terminus; that terminus is restored from the germline J gene. The chain couples TRBV13-3 to TRBJ1-1; 8 bases agree with TRBD1. Germline trimming cut 3 bases from V and 8 bases from J; bases unmatched to any gene: 3. Germline V gene lookup returns CDR1 NNHDY and CDR2 SYVADS. The CDR3 runs 12 residues. The part of the CDR3 DNA that was read is TGTGCCAGCAGTGGGAGGACAGGGGAAGTCTTC. This encodes CASSGRTGEVF. The whole CDR3 protein is CASSGRTGEVFF.

Comment on this clone: Gene names and germline refer to mouse. The CDR3 end is not reached by the read, which stops 1 residue before it; the germline J gene fills it in. At the DNA level, this CDR3 is encoded by other sequences in the same sample as well. The rearrangement joins TRBV26 to TRBJ2-4; 7 nucleotides agree with TRBD2. This CDR3 comprises 15 residues. Germline V gene lookup returns CDR1 KGHPV and CDR2 FQNQEV (reference sequence). J gave up 0 bases and V 0 bases, and 0 bases lay outside the gene matches. The CDR3 sequence: CASSLSGGSQNTLYF. The sequenced CDR3 bases are TGTGCCAGCAGTCTGTCTGGGGGGAGTCAAAACACCTTGTAC.